This T cell receptor (beta chain) comes out of a study of cytomegalovirus exposure and HLA in healthy donors. Study-level results: Certain sequence variants were highly shared and formed a cluster, and this cluster was likely a sequencing artifact.

Comment on this clone: Its cognate antigen is unknown.

PCR employed 60 Vbeta and 13 Jbeta primers. Here immunoSEQ multiplex PCR was the method, and the copy in TCRdb shows in-frame clones only, minus some. The sample holds 110,000 or so clones, approximately 83% seen once. Sampled while nominally healthy, donors likely had unrecorded immune exposures. This clonotype originated in a young woman in good health and CMV-seronegative. Input material: PBMCs.

The CDR3 reads CASSFPGTASYGYTF. The CDR3 DNA is TGTGCCAGTAGTTTTCCCGGGACAGCCTCTTACGGCTACACCTTC. The rearrangement joins TRBV19 to TRBJ1-2, with 7 bases fitting TRBD1. In germline, CDR1 is LNHDA, CDR2 SQIVND (reference sequence). This CDR3 has 15 amino acids. Losses at the gene ends were 5 bases for V and 8 bases for J; bases not matched to a gene: 14.